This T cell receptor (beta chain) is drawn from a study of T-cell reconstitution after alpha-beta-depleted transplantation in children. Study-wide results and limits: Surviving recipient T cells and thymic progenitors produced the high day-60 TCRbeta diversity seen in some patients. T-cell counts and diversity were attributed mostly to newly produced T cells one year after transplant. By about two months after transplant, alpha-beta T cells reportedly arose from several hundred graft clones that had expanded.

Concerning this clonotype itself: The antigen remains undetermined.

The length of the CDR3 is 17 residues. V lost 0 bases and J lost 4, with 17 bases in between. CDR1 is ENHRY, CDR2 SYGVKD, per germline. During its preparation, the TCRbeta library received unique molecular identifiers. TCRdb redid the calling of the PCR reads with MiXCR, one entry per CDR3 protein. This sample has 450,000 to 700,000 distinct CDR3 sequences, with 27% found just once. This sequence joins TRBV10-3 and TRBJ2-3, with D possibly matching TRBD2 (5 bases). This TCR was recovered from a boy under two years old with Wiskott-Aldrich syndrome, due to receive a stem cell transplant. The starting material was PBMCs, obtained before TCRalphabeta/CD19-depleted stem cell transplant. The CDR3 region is CAISESSSTLGPDTQYF. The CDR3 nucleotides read TGTGCCATCAGTGAGTCATCCTCGACACTAGGGCCAGATACGCAGTATTTT.